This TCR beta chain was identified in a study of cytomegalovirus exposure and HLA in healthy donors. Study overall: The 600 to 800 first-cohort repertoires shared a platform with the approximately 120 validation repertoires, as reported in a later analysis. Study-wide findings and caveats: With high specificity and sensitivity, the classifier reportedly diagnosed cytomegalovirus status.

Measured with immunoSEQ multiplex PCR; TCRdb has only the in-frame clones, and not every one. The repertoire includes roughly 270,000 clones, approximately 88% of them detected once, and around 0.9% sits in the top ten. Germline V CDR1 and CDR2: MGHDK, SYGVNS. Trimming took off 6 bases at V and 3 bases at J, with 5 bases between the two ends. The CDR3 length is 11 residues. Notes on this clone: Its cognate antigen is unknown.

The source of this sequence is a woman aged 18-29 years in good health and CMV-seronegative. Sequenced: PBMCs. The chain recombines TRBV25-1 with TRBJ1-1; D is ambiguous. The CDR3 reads CASSRYTEAFF. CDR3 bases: TGTGCCAGCAGCAGATACACTGAAGCTTTCTTT. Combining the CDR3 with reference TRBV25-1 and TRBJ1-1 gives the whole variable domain EADIYQTPRYLVIGTGKKITLECSQTMGHDKMYWYQQDPGMELHLIHYSYGVNSTEKGDLSSESTVSRIRTEHFPLTLESARPSHTSQYLCASSRYTEAFFGQGTRLTVV.